A selection of T cell receptor beta chains follows, all from one sample in a study of post-analysis software for immune sequencing data. TCRdb re-called the PCR reads with MiXCR, one entry per CDR3 protein. The data hold some 260,000 distinct CDR3 sequences, with 30% to 45% observed a single time. Sequenced: blood. The receptor set was obtained from a girl aged 10 to 17 with multiple sclerosis. CDR3s include the opening cysteine and the closing phenylalanine or tryptophan. D genes are given only for firm matches. Not every row has a clone size; where given, it reads once, few, many or a size class.

-,TRBJ2-7,TRBV6-6,TRBD2,CASSYSNLAGTSEQYF,TGTGCCAGCAGTTACTCGAATTTAGCGGGAACTTCCGAGCAGTACTTC
few,TRBJ2-2,TRBV29-1,-,CSVERVQAGELFF,TGCAGCGTTGAAAGGGTGCAGGCCGGGGAGCTGTTTTTT
-,TRBJ2-3,TRBV5-1,TRBD1,CASSRATYRGADTQYF,TGCGCCAGCAGCCGGGCGACCTACAGGGGGGCAGATACGCAGTATTTT
-,TRBJ1-1,TRBV5-1,-,CASSSQIAGIGPEAFF,TGCGCCAGCAGCTCCCAAATAGCGGGCATAGGACCTGAAGCTTTCTTT
many,TRBJ2-1,TRBV6-1,-,CASGQVYNEQFF,TGTGCCAGCGGGCAGGTTTACAATGAGCAGTTCTTC
-,TRBJ2-5,TRBV12-3/TRBV12-4,-,CASRPGSGETQYF,TGTGCCAGCAGACCTGGGTCGGGGGAGACCCAGTACTTC
-,TRBJ1-1,TRBV29-1,-,CSVQTGKNTEAFF,TGCAGCGTCCAAACGGGTAAGAACACTGAAGCTTTCTTT
many,TRBJ2-3,TRBV6-5,TRBD2,CASSYSLAGGADTQYF,TGTGCCAGCAGTTATTCACTAGCGGGAGGGGCAGATACGCAGTATTTT
-,TRBJ2-1,TRBV3-1,-,CASSQDAAYNEQFF,TGTGCCAGCAGCCAAGATGCCGCCTACAATGAGCAGTTCTTC
many,TRBJ1-2,TRBV4-1,-,CASSPGPGQNYGYTF,TGCGCCAGCAGCCCAGGACCTGGACAGAACTATGGCTACACCTTC
-,TRBJ2-1,TRBV20-1,TRBD2,CSARDLAGVEQFF,TGCAGTGCTAGAGATCTAGCGGGAGTTGAGCAGTTCTTC
-,TRBJ2-3,TRBV10-3,-,CAIAKRYTDTQYF,TGTGCCATCGCGAAAAGGTACACAGATACGCAGTATTTT
-,TRBJ1-5,TRBV12-3/TRBV12-4,TRBD1,CASSPQGGRSNQPQHF,TGTGCCAGCAGTCCTCAGGGGGGCCGGAGCAATCAGCCCCAGCATTTT
many,TRBJ2-1,TRBV25-1,TRBD2,CASSATRAGDNEQFF,TGTGCCAGCAGTGCGACTAGAGCGGGAGACAATGAGCAGTTCTTC
many,TRBJ1-4,TRBV7-3,-,CASSLRVRGHPEGHEKLFF,TGTGCCAGCAGCTTAAGGGTCAGGGGACACCCAGAGGGTCATGAAAAACTGTTTTTT
-,TRBJ2-7,TRBV20-1,-,CSARVGKRVDEQYF,TGCAGTGCTAGAGTGGGGAAGCGGGTAGATGAGCAGTACTTC
-,TRBJ2-3,TRBV20-1,-,CSARELPDTQYF,TGCAGTGCTAGAGAGTTACCAGATACGCAGTATTTT
-,TRBJ2-3,TRBV19,TRBD2,CASSGLAGVVDTQYF,TGTGCCAGTAGTGGACTAGCGGGCGTTGTGGATACGCAGTATTTT
few,TRBJ1-6,TRBV5-1,-,CASSLGRTGGGNSPLHF,TGCGCCAGCAGCTTGGGCCGTACGGGGGGAGGCAATTCACCCCTCCACTTT
-,TRBJ2-3,TRBV27,-,CASSLSTGTDTQYF,TGTGCCAGCAGTTTGTCTACTGGCACAGATACGCAGTATTTT
once,TRBJ2-1,TRBV4-1,-,CASSQARLLVYNEQFF,TGCGCCAGCAGCCAAGCCCGGCTTCTCGTCTACAATGAGCAGTTCTTC
few,TRBJ1-1,TRBV18,-,CASSPPGAGGTEAFF,TGTGCCAGCTCACCACCGGGAGCTGGGGGGACTGAAGCTTTCTTT
few,TRBJ2-3,TRBV5-8,-,CASSLGLPGTDTQYF,TGTGCCAGCAGCTTGGGCCTCCCTGGGACAGATACGCAGTATTTT
many,TRBJ2-2,TRBV5-1,-,CASGGGAGELFF,TGCGCCAGCGGCGGGGGCGCCGGGGAGCTGTTTTTT
-,TRBJ1-2,TRBV2,-,CANSVPEANYGYTF,TGTGCCAACAGTGTTCCCGAAGCTAACTATGGCTACACCTTC
many,TRBJ2-4,TRBV6-6,-,CASSYGGDKNIQYF,TGTGCCAGCAGTTACGGGGGAGACAAAAACATTCAGTACTTC
few,TRBJ2-2,TRBV7-2,-,CASSFAGASHTGELFF,TGTGCCAGCAGCTTTGCTGGGGCCAGCCACACCGGGGAGCTGTTTTTT
many,TRBJ1-4,TRBV5-6,-,CASSSSGGLDEKLFF,TGTGCCAGCAGCAGCTCGGGCGGACTTGATGAAAAACTGTTTTTT
-,TRBJ2-2,TRBV11-2,TRBD1,CASSGTGVAGELFF,TGTGCCAGCAGCGGAACAGGGGTGGCCGGGGAGCTGTTTTTT
few,TRBJ2-5,TRBV3-1,-,CASSHGLSLSYF,TGTGCCAGCAGCCATGGGCTAAGCCTATCCTACTTC
many,TRBJ1-6,TRBV4-1,-,CASSQDSSVSSYNSPLHF,TGCGCCAGCAGCCAAGATAGCTCGGTTAGCTCCTATAATTCACCCCTCCACTTT
-,TRBJ2-5,TRBV24-1,TRBD2,CATSERTSGGTGAQYF,TGTGCCACCAGTGAACGAACTAGCGGGGGAACTGGGGCCCAGTACTTC
many,TRBJ2-4,TRBV20-1,TRBD2,CSASPSGSPKNIQYF,TGCAGTGCTAGCCCTAGCGGGAGTCCCAAAAACATTCAGTACTTC
many,TRBJ1-2,TRBV24-1,TRBD1,CATSDHRGLYTF,TGTGCCACCAGTGATCACAGGGGGCTCTACACCTTC
once,TRBJ1-4,TRBV6-6,-,CASSYGEKLFF,TGTGCCAGCAGTTACGGGGAAAAACTGTTTTTT
many,TRBJ2-3,TRBV11-2,-,CASSLDTTYTDTQYF,TGTGCCAGCAGCTTAGACACTACTTACACAGATACGCAGTATTTT
few,TRBJ2-4,TRBV7-2,TRBD2,CASSLGGGMGAKNIQYF,TGTGCCAGCAGCTTAGGGGGGGGGATGGGAGCCAAAAACATTCAGTACTTC
-,TRBJ1-1,TRBV28,TRBD1,CASSSPTGVNAMTEAFF,TGTGCCAGCAGTTCCCCGACAGGGGTGAACGCCATGACTGAAGCTTTCTTT
many,TRBJ2-1,TRBV20-1,-,CSAGKFSSWQFF,TGCAGTGCTGGAAAGTTCAGCTCGTGGCAGTTCTTC
few,TRBJ1-1,TRBV5-5,TRBD1,CASSYGTGSTEAFF,TGTGCCAGCAGCTACGGGACAGGGAGTACTGAAGCTTTCTTT
-,TRBJ2-1,TRBV21-1,-,CASSVLKGESNEQFF,TGTGCCAGCAGCGTACTGAAAGGGGAAAGCAATGAGCAGTTCTTC
many,TRBJ2-3,TRBV20-1,-,CSARDYRGVDTQYF,TGCAGTGCTAGGGACTACCGTGGTGTGGATACGCAGTATTTT
many,TRBJ2-5,TRBV5-1,-,CASSPGGAVAYQETQYF,TGCGCCAGCAGCCCGGGGGGCGCGGTTGCGTACCAAGAGACCCAGTACTTC
many,TRBJ2-1,TRBV7-2,-,CATQSGAEQFF,TGTGCCACCCAGTCCGGGGCTGAGCAGTTCTTC